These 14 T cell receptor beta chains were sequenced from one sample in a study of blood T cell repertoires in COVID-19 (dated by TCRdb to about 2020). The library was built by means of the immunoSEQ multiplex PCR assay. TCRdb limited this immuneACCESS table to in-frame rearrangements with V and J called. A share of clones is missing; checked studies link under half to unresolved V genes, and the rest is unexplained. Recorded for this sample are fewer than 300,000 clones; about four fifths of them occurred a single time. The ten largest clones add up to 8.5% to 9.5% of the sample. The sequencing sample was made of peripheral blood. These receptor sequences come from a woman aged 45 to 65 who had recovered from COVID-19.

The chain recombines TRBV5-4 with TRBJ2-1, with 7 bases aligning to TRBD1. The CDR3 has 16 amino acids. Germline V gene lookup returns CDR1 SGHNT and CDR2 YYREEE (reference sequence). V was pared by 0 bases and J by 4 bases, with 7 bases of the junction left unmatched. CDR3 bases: TGTGCCAGCAGCTTGGCGGGCAGGGGGTCGTACAATGAGCAGTTCTTC. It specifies CASSLAGRGSYNEQFF.

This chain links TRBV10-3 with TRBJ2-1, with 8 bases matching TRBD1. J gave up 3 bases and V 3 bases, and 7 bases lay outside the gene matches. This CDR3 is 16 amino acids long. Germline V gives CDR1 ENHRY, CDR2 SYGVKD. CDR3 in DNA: TGTGCCATCAGTGACCGGGGACAGGACATCTACAATGAGCAGTTCTTC. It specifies CAISDRGQDIYNEQFF.

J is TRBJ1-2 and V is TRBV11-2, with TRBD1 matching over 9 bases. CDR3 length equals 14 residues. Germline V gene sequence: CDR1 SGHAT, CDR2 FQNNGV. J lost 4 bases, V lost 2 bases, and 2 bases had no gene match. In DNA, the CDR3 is TGTGCCAGCAGCTTAAGGGACAGGGCCTATGGCTACACCTTC. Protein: CASSLRDRAYGYTF.

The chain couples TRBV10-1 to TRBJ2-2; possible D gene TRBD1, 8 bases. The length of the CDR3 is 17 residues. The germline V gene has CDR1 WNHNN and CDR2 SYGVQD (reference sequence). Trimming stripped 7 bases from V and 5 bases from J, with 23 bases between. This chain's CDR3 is CASKNLGGDRRTGELFF. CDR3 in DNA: TGCGCCAGCAAGAACTTGGGGGGGGACAGGAGGACCGGGGAGCTGTTTTTT.

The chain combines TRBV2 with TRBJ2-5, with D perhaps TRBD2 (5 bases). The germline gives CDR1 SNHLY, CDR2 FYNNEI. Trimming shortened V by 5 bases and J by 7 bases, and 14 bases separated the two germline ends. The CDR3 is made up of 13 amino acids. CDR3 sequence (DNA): TGTGCCAGCAGTTTCTCCGGGGTAGTGACCCAGTACTTC. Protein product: CASSFSGVVTQYF.

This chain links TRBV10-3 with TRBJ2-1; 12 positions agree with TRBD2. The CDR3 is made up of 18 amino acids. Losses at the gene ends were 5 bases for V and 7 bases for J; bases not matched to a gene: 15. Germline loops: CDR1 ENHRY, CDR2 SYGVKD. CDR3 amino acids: CAISLLAGGVVGGNEQFF. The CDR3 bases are TGTGCCATCAGTCTGCTAGCGGGGGGGGTAGTAGGCGGGAATGAGCAGTTCTTC.

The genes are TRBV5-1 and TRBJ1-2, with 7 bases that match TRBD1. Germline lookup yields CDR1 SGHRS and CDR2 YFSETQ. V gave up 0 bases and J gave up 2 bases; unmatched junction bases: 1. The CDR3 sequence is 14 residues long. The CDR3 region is CASSLGQGNYGYTF. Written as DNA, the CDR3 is TGCGCCAGCAGCTTGGGACAGGGAAACTATGGCTACACCTTC.

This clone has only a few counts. DNA for the CDR3: TGTGCCAGCAGCCAATTATTCGCGGGGTCTCTTACCTACCACGAGCAGTACTTC. It specifies CASSQLFAGSLTYHEQYF. V gene TRBV14 combines with J gene TRBJ2-7, with D perhaps TRBD2 (6 bases). V lost 2 bases and J lost 5, with 25 bases in between. This CDR3 is built from 18 residues. CDR1 and CDR2 from the germline V gene are SGHDN and FVKESK.

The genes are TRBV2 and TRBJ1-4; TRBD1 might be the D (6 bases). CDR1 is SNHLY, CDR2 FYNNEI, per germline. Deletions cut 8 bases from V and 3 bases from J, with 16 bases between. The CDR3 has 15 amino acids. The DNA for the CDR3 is TGTGCCAGCTTAACGCAGGGGATATCTAATGAAAAACTGTTTTTT. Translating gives CASLTQGISNEKLFF. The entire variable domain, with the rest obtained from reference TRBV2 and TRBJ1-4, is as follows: EPEVTQTPSHQVTQMGQEVILRCVPISNHLYFYWYRQILGQKVEFLVSFYNNEISEKSEIFDDQFSVERPDGSNFTLKIRSTKLEDSAMYFCASLTQGISNEKLFFGSGTQLSVL.

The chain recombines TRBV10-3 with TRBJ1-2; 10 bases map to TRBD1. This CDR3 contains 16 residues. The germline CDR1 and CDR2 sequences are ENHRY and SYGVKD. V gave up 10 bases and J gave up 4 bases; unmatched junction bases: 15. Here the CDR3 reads CATSTARDRGGYGYTF. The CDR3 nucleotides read TGTGCCACCTCTACAGCCCGGGACAGGGGCGGCTATGGCTACACCTTC.

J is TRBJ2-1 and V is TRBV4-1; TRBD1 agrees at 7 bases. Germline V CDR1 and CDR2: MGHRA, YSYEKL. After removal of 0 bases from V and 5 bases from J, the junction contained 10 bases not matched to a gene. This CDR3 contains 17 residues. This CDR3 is CASSQEAFGQENNEQFF. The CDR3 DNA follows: TGCGCCAGCAGCCAAGAAGCCTTCGGACAGGAAAACAATGAGCAGTTCTTC.

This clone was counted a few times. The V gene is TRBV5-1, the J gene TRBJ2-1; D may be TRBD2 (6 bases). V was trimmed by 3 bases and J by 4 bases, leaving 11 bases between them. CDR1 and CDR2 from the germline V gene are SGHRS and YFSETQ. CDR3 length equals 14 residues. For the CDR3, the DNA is TGCGCCAGCAGCTCATCCGGGACTTACAATGAGCAGTTCTTC. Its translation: CASSSSGTYNEQFF.

The CDR3 DNA sequence: TGTGCCAGTAGTTGGGACAGTGTCGGCGAGCAGTACTTC. Translation: CASSWDSVGEQYF. V gene TRBV19 combines with J gene TRBJ2-7; 7 positions agree with TRBD1. The germline gives CDR1 LNHDA, CDR2 SQIVND (reference sequence). The CDR3 runs to 13 residues. The V segment lost 5 bases and the J segment 6 bases; nucleotides outside the gene matches: 7.

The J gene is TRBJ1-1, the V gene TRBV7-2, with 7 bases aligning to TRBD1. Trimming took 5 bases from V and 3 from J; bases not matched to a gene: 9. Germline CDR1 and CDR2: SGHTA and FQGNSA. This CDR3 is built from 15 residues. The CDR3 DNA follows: TGTGCCAGCAGCCCGACACCACAGGGGTACACTGAAGCTTTCTTT. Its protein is CASSPTPQGYTEAFF.